This T cell receptor beta chain was obtained from a study of Graves' ophthalmopathy and Graves' hyperthyroidism. Patients were excluded if they had other autoimmune diseases or uncontrolled infections, and likewise if pregnancy or lactation applied. RNA transcripts yielded amplified TCR beta CDR3 regions. First-round RT-PCR relied on HTBI primers, and a second-round multiplex PCR came next. MiXCR was run by TCRdb on the multiplex PCR reads, yielding one entry per CDR3 protein. The sample lists roughly 400,000 distinct CDR3 sequences, 15% occurring once. The germline CDR1 and CDR2 sequences are SGHRS and YFSETQ. V gave up 4 bases and J gave up 3 bases, with 14 bases separating them. CDR3 length equals 14 residues. Notes on the study in general: Appearing in blood as well were most expanded thyroid clonotypes above 0.001 frequency.

Of note for this clonotype: Its specificity is not known. A read error may be the cause here, since a much bigger clone is one base away. The final CDR3 position lacks the conserved phenylalanine or tryptophan, pointing to a likely read error.

This TCR came from a woman in her late teens or twenties with stable Graves' hyperthyroidism. The chain is built from TRBV5-1 and TRBJ2-7, with D possibly being TRBD2 (6 bases). The sample taken for sequencing was peripheral blood. The CDR3 region has the DNA TGCGCCAGCAGCCCGGGACGGGGGTTCTACGAGCAGTACCTC. Translated, it gives CASSPGRGFYEQYL.